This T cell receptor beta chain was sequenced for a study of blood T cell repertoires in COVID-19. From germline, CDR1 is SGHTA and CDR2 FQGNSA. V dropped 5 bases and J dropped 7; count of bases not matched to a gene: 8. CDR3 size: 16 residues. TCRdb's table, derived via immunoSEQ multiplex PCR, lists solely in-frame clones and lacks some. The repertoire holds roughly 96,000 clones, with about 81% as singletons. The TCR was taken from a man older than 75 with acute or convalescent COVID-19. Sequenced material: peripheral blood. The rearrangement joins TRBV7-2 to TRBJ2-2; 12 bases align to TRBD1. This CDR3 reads CASSQGQGALGGELFF. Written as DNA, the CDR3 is TGTGCCAGCAGCCAGGGACAGGGGGCCCTCGGCGGGGAGCTGTTTTTT.